This passage covers 27 T cell receptor beta chains from one sample sequenced in a study of blood T cells in healthy people across ages. Using a J-beta primer mix together with a sample-barcoded 5' primer, a second PCR was run for roughly 6 to 12 cycles. Each CDR3 protein is one row after TCRdb ran MiXCR on the 5' RACE reads. The profile shows approximately 900,000 distinct CDR3 sequences, 45% to 50% of them singletons. Source material: blood. These receptors all come from a man aged 25-45 years in good health.

The rearrangement uses TRBV9 and TRBJ2-3; no reliable D call. Germline CDR1 and CDR2: SGDLS and YYNGEE. Deletions cut 0 bases from V and 2 bases from J, with 7 bases between. The CDR3 spans 14 residues. CDR3 nucleotides: TGTGCCAGCAGCGTAGCGGCAGCCACAGATACGCAGTATTTT. Translation gives CASSVAAATDTQYF.

This CDR3 is CASSWAATEIDEQYF. CDR3 sequence (DNA): TGCGCCAGCAGCTGGGCTGCGACAGAGATCGACGAGCAGTACTTC. This chain joins TRBV5-1 and TRBJ2-7; the D gene is possibly TRBD1 (5 bases). The CDR3 extends over 15 amino acids. Deletions cut 3 bases from V and 5 bases from J, with 18 bases between. Germline CDR1 is SGHRS and CDR2 is YFSETQ.

V usage is TRBV4-1 and J usage is TRBJ2-2; the match to TRBD2 covers 10 bases. The CDR3 totals 15 residues. Germline V gene lookup returns CDR1 MGHRA and CDR2 YSYEKL. Unmatched junction bases numbered 3, after V lost 4 bases and J lost 4 bases. The CDR3 loop is CASSRQRGGTGELFF. The CDR3 nucleotides read TGCGCCAGCAGCCGTCAGCGGGGGGGCACCGGGGAGCTGTTTTTT.

The chain employs TRBV27 and TRBJ1-1, with 7 bases fitting TRBD1. The length of the CDR3 is 14 residues. From germline, CDR1 is MNHEY and CDR2 SMNVEV (reference sequence). With V trimmed by 4 bases and J by 4 bases, 6 bases remained unmatched. The CDR3 DNA reads as TGTGCCAGCAGTTCACCAAACAGGGGCACTGAAGCTTTCTTT. It codes for CASSSPNRGTEAFF.

The chain recombines TRBV20-1 with TRBJ1-1; D remains unclear. Trimming removed 6 bases at V and 1 base at J, with 6 bases between. This CDR3 comprises 11 residues. CDR1 is DFQATT, CDR2 SNEGSKA, per germline (reference sequence). The CDR3 is CSALGNTEAFF. In DNA form, the CDR3 reads TGCAGTGCACTGGGGAACACTGAAGCTTTCTTT.

This clonotype was found a few times. The rearrangement uses TRBV6-2 or TRBV6-3 and TRBJ2-5; D unresolved. The CDR3 spans 15 residues. Germline V gives CDR1 MNHEY, CDR2 SVGEGT. V dropped 0 bases and J dropped 4 bases, with 12 bases sitting between them. In DNA, the CDR3 is TGTGCCAGCAGTTACTCGAAGTCGACTGGAGAGACCCAGTACTTC. It codes for CASSYSKSTGETQYF.

This clonotype was detected only a few times. The chain joins TRBV7-9 to TRBJ2-5; 9 bases match TRBD1. Unmatched junction bases numbered 17, after V lost 5 bases and J lost 7 bases. The germline gives CDR1 SEHNR, CDR2 FQNEAQ (reference sequence). The CDR3 extends over 17 amino acids. As DNA, the CDR3 is TGTGCCAGCAGCCCCATCCAGGACAGGGGTCTTTTGGGGACCCAGTACTTC. Its translation: CASSPIQDRGLLGTQYF.

This clonotype showed up just a few times. This rearrangement joins TRBV7-2 to TRBJ2-4; 10 bases are a match to TRBD1. The assigned J gene may be wrong: the sequence end matches TRBJ2-7 better. The V gene's germline CDR1 is SGHTA and CDR2 FQGNSA. CDR3 size: 15 residues. The CDR3 protein is CASSFSPGQGNEQYF. Written as DNA, the CDR3 is TGTGCCAGCAGCTTTTCCCCGGGACAGGGGAACGAGCAGTACTTC.

The chain couples TRBV11-1 to TRBJ1-2; TRBD1 agrees at 7 bases. This CDR3 is 14 amino acids long. V gave up 2 bases and J gave up 7 bases; unmatched junction bases: 7. Germline CDR1 and CDR2: SGHAT and FQDESV (reference sequence). Here the CDR3 DNA reads TGTGCCAGCAGCTTATCTACAGGGGCCCCTGGCTACACCTTC. The encoded protein is CASSLSTGAPGYTF. Variable domain in full (rest from reference TRBV11-1 and TRBJ1-2): EAEVAQSPRYKITEKSQAVAFWCDPISGHATLYWYRQILGQGPELLVQFQDESVVDDSQLPKDRFSAERLKGVDSTLKIQPAELGDSAMYLCASSLSTGAPGYTFGSGTRLTVV.

V is TRBV4-2 and J is TRBJ2-1; 7 bases map to TRBD2. Germline lookup yields CDR1 LGHNA and CDR2 YNFKEQ. The CDR3 is made up of 16 amino acids. V lost 3 bases and J lost 4; bases outside the gene matches: 9. CDR3 residues: CASSQVTGGGYNEQFF. The CDR3 region has the DNA TGTGCCAGCAGCCAGGTTACTGGCGGGGGTTACAATGAGCAGTTCTTC.

This clonotype was seen ten or more times. The rearrangement uses TRBV20-1 and TRBJ1-4; no definite D call. CDR1 DFQATT and CDR2 SNEGSKA come from the germline V gene (reference sequence). The CDR3 loop spans 14 amino acids. Trimming cost V 6 bases and J 4 bases, with 15 bases left between them. The CDR3 DNA is TGCAGTGCCGTTAGATCGGGGATTAATGAAAAACTGTTTTTT. Its protein product is CSAVRSGINEKLFF.

A word on this clonotype: One end of the junction does not line up with germline, which may come from a read error. The chain uses TRBV6-5 and TRBJ1-2; D gene uncertain. The germline V gene has CDR1 MNHEY and CDR2 SVGAGI. The CDR3 consists of 15 residues. In DNA form, the CDR3 reads TGTGCCAGCAGTCCCCCCCGTACTAGGCTGGGTGGCCACACCTTC. The encoded protein is CASSPPRTRLGGHTF.

The chain joins TRBV15 to TRBJ2-7; weak D call: TRBD1 (6 bases). CDR1 and CDR2 (germline): LNHNV, YYDKDF (reference sequence). V was clipped by 4 bases and J by 7 bases, with 23 bases between them. This CDR3 region has 16 residues. The CDR3: CATSTPEDSVYNEQYF. Here the CDR3 DNA reads TGTGCCACCAGCACACCCGAGGACAGCGTCTACAATGAGCAGTACTTC.

J is TRBJ2-3 and V is TRBV7-9; TRBD1 is a possible D gene (5 bases). The CDR3 spans 15 residues. V shed 8 bases and J shed 2 bases, with 17 bases lying between them. Germline assignment: CDR1 SEHNR and CDR2 FQNEAQ (reference sequence). DNA for the CDR3: TGTGCCAGCGGGCTGGGGCGAGCGAACACAGATACGCAGTATTTT. Its protein is CASGLGRANTDTQYF.

The chain links TRBV7-2 to TRBJ2-1; no reliable D call. Germline V lookup: CDR1 SGHTA, CDR2 FQGNSA. This CDR3 is 13 amino acids long. Deletions cut 7 bases from V and 10 bases from J, with 17 bases between. The CDR3 sequence: CASTSRSEREQFF. The CDR3 DNA reads as TGTGCCAGCACCTCCAGGAGCGAACGCGAGCAGTTCTTC. Full variable domain (outside the CDR3, taken from reference TRBV7-2 and TRBJ2-1): GAGVSQSPSNKVTEKGKDVELRCDPISGHTALYWYRQSLGQGLEFLIYFQGNSAPDKSGLPSDRFSAERTGGSVSTLTIQRTQQEDSAVYLCASTSRSEREQFFGPGTRLTVL.

This clonotype came up a few times. This may be a read error: a much more frequent sequence differs by one nucleotide. The chain uses TRBV28 and TRBJ2-7, with a weak D call TRBD2 (5 bases). Per germline, CDR1 MDHEN and CDR2 SYDVKM. V was clipped by 2 bases and J by 9 bases, with 14 bases between them. This CDR3 spans 13 amino acids. CDR3 nucleotides: TGTGCCAGCAGTTTAACAGCGGTAGGTGGGCAGTACTTC. Its translation is CASSLTAVGGQYF.

This chain uses TRBV4-2 with TRBJ2-1; perhaps TRBD1 as D (5 bases). The V end was cut by 2 bases, the J end by 10 bases, with 21 bases between. CDR3 length: 16 amino acids. Germline assignment: CDR1 LGHNA and CDR2 YNFKEQ. CDR3 in DNA: TGTGCCAGCAGCCAAAGCACAGGCCCCGGAGTAGGCGAGCAGTTCTTC. It is translated as CASSQSTGPGVGEQFF.

This clonotype was seen only a few times. This chain connects TRBV5-1 to TRBJ2-1; either TRBD1 or TRBD2 may supply D (6 bases each). The V gene's germline CDR1 is SGHRS and CDR2 YFSETQ. The CDR3 covers 16 residues. Trimming took 0 bases from V and 0 from J, leaving 10 bases between them. In nucleotides, the CDR3 is TGCGCCAGCAGCTTGGCCGGAGGGGGCTCCTACAATGAGCAGTTCTTC. Protein product: CASSLAGGGSYNEQFF.

J is TRBJ2-1 and V is TRBV10-3, with 10 bases fitting TRBD1. The CDR3 is 15 amino acids. J gave up 4 bases and V 7 bases, and 7 bases lay outside the gene matches. CDR1 is ENHRY and CDR2 is SYGVKD in the germline V gene. The CDR3 here is CAINSGTGVYNEQFF. Here the CDR3 DNA reads TGTGCCATCAACTCCGGGACAGGGGTTTACAATGAGCAGTTCTTC.

The chain has TRBV25-1 and TRBJ2-3; D is undetermined. Germline V gene sequence: CDR1 MGHDK, CDR2 SYGVNS. Trimming pared 6 bases from V and 1 base from J, leaving 5 bases between. There are 12 residues in the CDR3. Here the CDR3 DNA reads TGTGCCAGCAGGGAACGCACAGATACGCAGTATTTT. This encodes CASRERTDTQYF.

The chain combines TRBV6-5 with TRBJ2-5; TRBD2 matches 8 bases. CDR1 is MNHEY and CDR2 is SVGAGI in the germline V gene. The CDR3 totals 15 residues. J lost 4 bases, V lost 2 bases, and 6 bases had no gene match. CDR3 bases: TGTGCCAGCAGTTACGGGACTAGGGATGGAGAGACCCAGTACTTC. Translation gives CASSYGTRDGETQYF.

This clonotype was found a few times. The J gene is TRBJ2-3, the V gene TRBV5-8, with 9 bases matching TRBD2. Germline V gene data show CDR1 as SGHTS and CDR2 as YDEGEE. CDR3 length equals 19 residues. The V gene end was trimmed by 2 bases and the J gene end by 1 base; junction bases not matched to a gene: 14. Here the CDR3 DNA reads TGTGCCAGCAGCTTCAGGACGACTAGCGGAGGGTGGGGCACAGATACGCAGTATTTT. Translation: CASSFRTTSGGWGTDTQYF.

The chain recombines TRBV3-1 with TRBJ2-1; maybe TRBD2 (5 bases). CDR1 LGHDT and CDR2 YNNKEL come from the germline V gene (reference sequence). The CDR3 is made up of 15 amino acids. The V end was cut by 5 bases, the J end by 5 bases, with 16 bases between. CDR3 residues: CASSARTGWNNEQFF. The CDR3 DNA is TGTGCCAGCAGCGCGCGGACTGGCTGGAACAATGAGCAGTTCTTC.

This clonotype was counted between two and nine times. The rearrangement links TRBV20-1 to TRBJ1-1; possibly TRBD1 for D (6 bases). V lost 2 bases, J lost 6 bases, and 19 bases lay in between. This CDR3 spans 15 amino acids. The germline CDR1 and CDR2 sequences are DFQATT and SNEGSKA (reference sequence). Here the CDR3 DNA reads TGCAGTGCTAGAAAGGGGGGTTCCCTGAATGCTGAAGCTTTCTTT. It is translated as CSARKGGSLNAEAFF.

V is TRBV10-3 and J is TRBJ2-5; the match to TRBD1 covers 11 bases. The CDR3 runs to 13 residues. V lost 6 bases to trimming and J lost 11 bases; unmatched junction nucleotides: 8. Germline CDR1 reads ENHRY; CDR2 reads SYGVKD. The DNA for the CDR3 is TGTGCCATCAGCGTGGGACAGGGGGTGTTACAGTACTTC. Protein product: CAISVGQGVLQYF.

The chain links TRBV12-3 or TRBV12-4 to TRBJ1-5; a possible D gene is TRBD1 (5 bases). This CDR3 has 14 residues. Trimming took 1 base from V and 2 from J, leaving 6 bases between them. CDR3 protein: CASSLGRGNQPQHF. The DNA of the CDR3 is TGTGCCAGCAGTTTAGGCAGGGGCAATCAGCCCCAGCATTTT.

The gene calls are TRBV7-8 and TRBJ1-1; a possible D gene is TRBD1 (6 bases). Trimming cost V 2 bases and J 11 bases, with 12 bases left between them. CDR1 is SGHVS, CDR2 FQNEAQ, per germline. The CDR3 runs 12 residues. The CDR3 DNA is TGTGCCAGCAGCTTAAGGGCAGGGGCGGCTTTCTTT. Its translation: CASSLRAGAAFF.